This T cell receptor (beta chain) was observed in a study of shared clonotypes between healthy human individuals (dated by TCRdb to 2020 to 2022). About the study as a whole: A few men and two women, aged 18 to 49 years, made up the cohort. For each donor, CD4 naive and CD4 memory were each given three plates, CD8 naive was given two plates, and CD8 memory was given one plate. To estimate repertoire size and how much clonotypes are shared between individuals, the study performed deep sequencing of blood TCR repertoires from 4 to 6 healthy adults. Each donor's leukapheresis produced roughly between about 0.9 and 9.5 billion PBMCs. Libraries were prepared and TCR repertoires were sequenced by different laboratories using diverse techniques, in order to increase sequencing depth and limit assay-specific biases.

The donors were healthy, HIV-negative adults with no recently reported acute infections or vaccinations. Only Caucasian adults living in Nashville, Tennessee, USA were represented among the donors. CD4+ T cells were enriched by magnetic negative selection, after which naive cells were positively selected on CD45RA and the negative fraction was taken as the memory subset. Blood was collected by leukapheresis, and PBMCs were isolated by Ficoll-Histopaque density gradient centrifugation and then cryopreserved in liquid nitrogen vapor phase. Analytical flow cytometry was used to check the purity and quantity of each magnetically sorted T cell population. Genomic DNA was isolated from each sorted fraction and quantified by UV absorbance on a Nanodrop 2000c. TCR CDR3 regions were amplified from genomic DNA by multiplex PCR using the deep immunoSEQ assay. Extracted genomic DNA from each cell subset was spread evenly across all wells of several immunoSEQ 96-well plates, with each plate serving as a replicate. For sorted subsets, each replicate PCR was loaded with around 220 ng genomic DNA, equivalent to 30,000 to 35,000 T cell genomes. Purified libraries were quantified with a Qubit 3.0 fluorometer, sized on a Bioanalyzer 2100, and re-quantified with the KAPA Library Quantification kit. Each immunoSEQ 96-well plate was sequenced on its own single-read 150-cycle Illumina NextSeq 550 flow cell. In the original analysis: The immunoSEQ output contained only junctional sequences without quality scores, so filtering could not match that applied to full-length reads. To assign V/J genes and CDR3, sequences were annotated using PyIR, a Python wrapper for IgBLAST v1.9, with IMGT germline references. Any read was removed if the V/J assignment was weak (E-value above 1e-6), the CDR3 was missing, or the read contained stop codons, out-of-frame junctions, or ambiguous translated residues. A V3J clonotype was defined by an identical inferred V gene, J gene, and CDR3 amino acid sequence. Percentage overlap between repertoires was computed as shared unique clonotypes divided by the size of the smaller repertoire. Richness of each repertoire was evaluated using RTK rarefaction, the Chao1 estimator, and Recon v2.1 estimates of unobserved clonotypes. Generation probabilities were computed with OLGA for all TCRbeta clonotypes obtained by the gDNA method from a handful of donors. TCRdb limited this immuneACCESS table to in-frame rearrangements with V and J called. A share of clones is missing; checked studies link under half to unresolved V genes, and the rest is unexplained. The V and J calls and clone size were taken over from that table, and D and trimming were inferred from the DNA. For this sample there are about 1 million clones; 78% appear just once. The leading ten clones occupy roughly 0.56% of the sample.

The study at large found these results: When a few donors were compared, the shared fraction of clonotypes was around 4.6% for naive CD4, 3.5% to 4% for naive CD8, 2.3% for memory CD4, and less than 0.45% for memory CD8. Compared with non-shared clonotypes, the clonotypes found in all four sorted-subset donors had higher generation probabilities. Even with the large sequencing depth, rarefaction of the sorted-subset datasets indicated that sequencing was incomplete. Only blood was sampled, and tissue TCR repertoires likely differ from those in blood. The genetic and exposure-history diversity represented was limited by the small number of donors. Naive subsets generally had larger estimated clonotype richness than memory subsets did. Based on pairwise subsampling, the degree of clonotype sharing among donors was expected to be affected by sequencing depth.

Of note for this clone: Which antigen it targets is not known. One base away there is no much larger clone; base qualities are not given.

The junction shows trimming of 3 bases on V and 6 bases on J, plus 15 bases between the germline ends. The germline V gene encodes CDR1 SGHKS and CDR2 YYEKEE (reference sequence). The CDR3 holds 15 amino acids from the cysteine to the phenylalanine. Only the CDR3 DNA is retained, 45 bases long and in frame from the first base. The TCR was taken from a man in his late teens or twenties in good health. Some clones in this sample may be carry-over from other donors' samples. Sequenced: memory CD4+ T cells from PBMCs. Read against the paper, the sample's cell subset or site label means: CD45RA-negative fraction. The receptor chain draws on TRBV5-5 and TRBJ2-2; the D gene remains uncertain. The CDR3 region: CASSSLPGEAGELFF. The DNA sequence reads TGTGCCAGCAGCTCGCTTCCTGGGGAAGCCGGGGAGCTGTTTTTT.